These T cell receptor beta chains were read from a single sample in a study of OX40 agonist ivuxolimab in advanced cancers. Measured with immunoSEQ multiplex PCR; TCRdb has only the in-frame clones, and not every one. The repertoire has tens of thousands of clones, about 90% of them found once; the top ten carry 0.7% to 0.95%. Specimen: CD4+ or CD8+ T cells sorted from blood, collected in a trial of the OX40 agonist ivuxolimab. Source of these receptors: an adult with an advanced solid tumor such as melanoma, head and neck, liver or kidney cancer. Both conserved end residues are trimmed from each CDR3. A D gene is named only where the DNA matches it firmly. Clone sizes are given selectively: once, few, many, or a class where the clone is expanded.

clone_size: NA
j_call: TRBJ2-7
d_call: TRBD2
v_call: TRBV5-4
cdr3_aa: ASSFYISGSPYSYEQY

clone_size: NA
j_call: TRBJ1-2
d_call: TRBD1
v_call: TRBV30
cdr3_aa: AWKSMMRTGFRSYT

clone_size: few
j_call: TRBJ2-7
d_call: NA
v_call: TRBV11-2
cdr3_aa: ASIPGGVLVNSYEQY

clone_size: NA
j_call: TRBJ1-2
d_call: NA
v_call: TRBV11-2
cdr3_aa: ASSLGSYYGYT

clone_size: NA
j_call: TRBJ2-7
d_call: NA
v_call: TRBV4-1
cdr3_aa: ASSQDLWVTYEQY

clone_size: NA
j_call: TRBJ2-2
d_call: NA
v_call: TRBV7-2
cdr3_aa: ASSLRGPPGTGELF

clone_size: NA
j_call: TRBJ2-7
d_call: NA
v_call: TRBV5-5
cdr3_aa: ASSRDGSYEQY

clone_size: once
j_call: TRBJ2-7
d_call: NA
v_call: TRBV7-3
cdr3_aa: ASSPHSGRAYEQY

clone_size: NA
j_call: TRBJ2-1
d_call: TRBD2
v_call: TRBV6-6
cdr3_aa: ASRLAGDSNEQF

clone_size: NA
j_call: TRBJ2-3
d_call: TRBD2
v_call: TRBV4-1
cdr3_aa: ASSQASSGIVDTQY

clone_size: NA
j_call: TRBJ2-2
d_call: NA
v_call: TRBV7-7
cdr3_aa: ASSLSSPGTGELF

clone_size: NA
j_call: TRBJ1-3
d_call: NA
v_call: TRBV5-8
cdr3_aa: ASRAAAGNTIY

clone_size: NA
j_call: TRBJ2-3
d_call: TRBD2
v_call: TRBV6-4
cdr3_aa: ASSVELAGTDTQY

clone_size: NA
j_call: TRBJ2-1
d_call: TRBD2
v_call: TRBV9
cdr3_aa: ASSALAGDVNEQF

clone_size: NA
j_call: TRBJ2-1
d_call: NA
v_call: TRBV4-1
cdr3_aa: ASSRLAGGNEQF

clone_size: NA
j_call: TRBJ2-7
d_call: TRBD1
v_call: TRBV10-3
cdr3_aa: AIRSDREFRYEQY

clone_size: NA
j_call: TRBJ2-1
d_call: NA
v_call: TRBV11-2
cdr3_aa: ASSLQQGFAEQF

clone_size: NA
j_call: TRBJ2-7
d_call: TRBD1
v_call: TRBV29-1
cdr3_aa: SAVGQGSYEQY

clone_size: NA
j_call: NA
d_call: NA
v_call: TRBV28
cdr3_aa: ASSTGPPTYEQY

clone_size: NA
j_call: TRBJ2-2
d_call: NA
v_call: TRBV5-5
cdr3_aa: ASSTADPVVGELF

clone_size: NA
j_call: TRBJ1-2
d_call: NA
v_call: TRBV30
cdr3_aa: AWTPGVYGYT

clone_size: NA
j_call: TRBJ2-1
d_call: NA
v_call: TRBV7-8
cdr3_aa: ASSFDGPGGNEQF

clone_size: NA
j_call: TRBJ2-3
d_call: NA
v_call: TRBV20-1
cdr3_aa: SASSRDTQY

clone_size: NA
j_call: TRBJ2-7
d_call: NA
v_call: TRBV21-1
cdr3_aa: ASSEPRQKQGQQWAYEQY

clone_size: NA
j_call: TRBJ1-2
d_call: NA
v_call: TRBV6-1
cdr3_aa: ASSEPSGRFLYGYT

clone_size: NA
j_call: TRBJ1-2
d_call: NA
v_call: TRBV19
cdr3_aa: ASRIAQGGYGYT

clone_size: NA
j_call: TRBJ2-1
d_call: NA
v_call: TRBV19
cdr3_aa: ASSINTGSYNEQF

clone_size: NA
j_call: TRBJ1-1
d_call: TRBD1
v_call: TRBV6-6
cdr3_aa: ASSYSAGGYTEAF

clone_size: NA
j_call: TRBJ1-2
d_call: TRBD1
v_call: TRBV25-1
cdr3_aa: ASSEGTGALDGYT

clone_size: NA
j_call: TRBJ1-4
d_call: NA
v_call: TRBV30
cdr3_aa: AWSEGPGNENELF

clone_size: NA
j_call: TRBJ1-2
d_call: NA
v_call: TRBV19
cdr3_aa: ASQGFPTDGYT

clone_size: NA
j_call: TRBJ1-3
d_call: NA
v_call: TRBV6-5
cdr3_aa: ASTSGGHSGNTIY

clone_size: NA
j_call: TRBJ2-1
d_call: TRBD2
v_call: TRBV28
cdr3_aa: ASSLRGGLSYNEQF

clone_size: once
j_call: TRBJ2-5
d_call: NA
v_call: TRBV6-6
cdr3_aa: AVGRGETQY

clone_size: NA
j_call: TRBJ1-2
d_call: NA
v_call: TRBV11-2
cdr3_aa: ASSRPWDDTSYGYT

clone_size: NA
j_call: TRBJ1-1
d_call: NA
v_call: TRBV29-1
cdr3_aa: SAHAVGNTEAF

clone_size: once
j_call: TRBJ2-7
d_call: TRBD2
v_call: TRBV6-1
cdr3_aa: ASRLGLAGEQY

clone_size: once
j_call: TRBJ2-3
d_call: TRBD1
v_call: TRBV19
cdr3_aa: ASTYSGGESDTQY

clone_size: NA
j_call: TRBJ2-7
d_call: TRBD1
v_call: TRBV11-1
cdr3_aa: ASSLEGQGIYEQY

clone_size: NA
j_call: TRBJ2-3
d_call: NA
v_call: TRBV10-3
cdr3_aa: AISESVMSDTQY

clone_size: NA
j_call: TRBJ1-2
d_call: NA
v_call: TRBV7-9
cdr3_aa: ASSLGQAGYT

clone_size: medium-sized
j_call: TRBJ2-7
d_call: NA
v_call: TRBV11-2
cdr3_aa: ASSSYSEQY

clone_size: once
j_call: TRBJ2-2
d_call: TRBD2
v_call: TRBV29-1
cdr3_aa: SVSRGGGRITGELF

clone_size: NA
j_call: TRBJ1-2
d_call: NA
v_call: TRBV6-6
cdr3_aa: ASSSRGGDYYGYT

clone_size: NA
j_call: TRBJ2-7
d_call: NA
v_call: TRBV6-1
cdr3_aa: ASSVEGFNEQY

clone_size: NA
j_call: TRBJ2-7
d_call: TRBD1
v_call: TRBV15
cdr3_aa: ATSTPGQGAYEQY

clone_size: NA
j_call: TRBJ1-1
d_call: NA
v_call: TRBV6-6
cdr3_aa: ASSYEGGLNTEAF

clone_size: NA
j_call: TRBJ1-2
d_call: TRBD1
v_call: TRBV11-2
cdr3_aa: ASSLGASDRVGYGYT

clone_size: NA
j_call: TRBJ2-5
d_call: TRBD2
v_call: TRBV5-1
cdr3_aa: ASSPGLAVQETQY

clone_size: NA
j_call: TRBJ2-7
d_call: TRBD1
v_call: TRBV6-5
cdr3_aa: ASSRQGDSYEQY

clone_size: NA
j_call: TRBJ1-3
d_call: TRBD1
v_call: TRBV28
cdr3_aa: ASSLLRGHGNTIY

clone_size: NA
j_call: TRBJ1-5
d_call: NA
v_call: TRBV6-6
cdr3_aa: ASSYVQGGNQPQH

clone_size: NA
j_call: TRBJ2-5
d_call: NA
v_call: TRBV5-1
cdr3_aa: ASSPAQQGRETQY

clone_size: once
j_call: TRBJ2-5
d_call: NA
v_call: TRBV11-3
cdr3_aa: ASSRRNQETQY

clone_size: NA
j_call: TRBJ2-2
d_call: NA
v_call: TRBV7-9
cdr3_aa: ASSISRSYTGELF

clone_size: NA
j_call: TRBJ2-5
d_call: NA
v_call: TRBV15
cdr3_aa: ATSRDLLETQY

clone_size: NA
j_call: TRBJ2-7
d_call: NA
v_call: TRBV30
cdr3_aa: AWSLSSYEQY